This T cell receptor (beta chain) came from a study of cytomegalovirus exposure and HLA in healthy donors. Trimming took 1 base from V and 0 from J, leaving 13 bases between them. The germline V gene has CDR1 SGHTA and CDR2 FQGNSA. This CDR3 contains 16 residues. Vbeta (60) and Jbeta (13) primers were used in the PCR. Sequenced by immunoSEQ multiplex PCR; TCRdb stores in-frame clones only, minus some. The data show 200,000 or so clones, around 80% seen once. The sample comprised PBMCs. The V gene is TRBV7-2, the J gene TRBJ2-7, with D possibly being TRBD1 (5 bases). The sequence was obtained from a man aged 25 to 45 in good health and CMV-seronegative. In DNA form, the CDR3 reads TGTGCCAGCAGCTTAGTCTGGGGCGACGTCTCCTACGAGCAGTACTTC. It codes for CASSLVWGDVSYEQYF.